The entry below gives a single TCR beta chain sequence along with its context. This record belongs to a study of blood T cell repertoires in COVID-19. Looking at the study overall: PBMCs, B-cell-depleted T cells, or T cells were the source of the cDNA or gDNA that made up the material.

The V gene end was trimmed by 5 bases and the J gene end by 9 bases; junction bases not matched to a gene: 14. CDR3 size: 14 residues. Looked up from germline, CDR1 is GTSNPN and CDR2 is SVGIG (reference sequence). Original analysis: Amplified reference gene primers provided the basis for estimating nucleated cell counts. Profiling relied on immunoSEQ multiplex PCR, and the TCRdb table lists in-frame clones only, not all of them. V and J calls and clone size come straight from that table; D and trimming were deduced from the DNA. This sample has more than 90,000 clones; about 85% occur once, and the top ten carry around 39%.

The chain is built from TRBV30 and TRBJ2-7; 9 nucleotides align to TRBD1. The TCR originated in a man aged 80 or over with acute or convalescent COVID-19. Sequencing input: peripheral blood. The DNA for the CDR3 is TGTGCCTGGCTCCCCGGGACAGGGACCACGGTGCAGTACTTC. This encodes CAWLPGTGTTVQYF.